The 5 T cell receptor beta chains in this list originate from one sample, sequenced in a study of blood T cells in healthy people across ages (dated by TCRdb to about 2015). Receptors were amplified or captured by 5' RACE. TCRdb shows the sequencer as Illumina HiSeq 2500. A second roughly 7 to 11 cycle PCR used a sample-barcoded 5' primer and a J-beta primer mix. The public reads were run again by TCRdb, first through fastp at Q25 and then through MiXCR, and only productive beta chains were kept. Each CDR3 protein appears once, grouped with its most common genes and DNA. This sample comprises 1,300,000 or so distinct CDR3 sequences, approximately 59% of them detected only once. Roughly 7% of the sample is held by the ten biggest clonotypes. Sequenced input: blood. These receptors came from a man between 18 and 35 years old in good health.

The gene calls are TRBV18 and TRBJ2-3, with 10 positions matching TRBD1. This CDR3 has 16 residues. The germline V gene encodes CDR1 KGHSH and CDR2 LQKENI. V gave up 4 bases and J gave up 3 bases; unmatched junction bases: 7. The CDR3 DNA reads TGTGCCAGCTCACGAACCGACAGGGGGCGGACAGATACGCAGTATTTT. It codes for CASSRTDRGRTDTQYF. Drawing the rest from reference TRBV18 and TRBJ2-3, the complete variable domain is NAGVMQNPRHLVRRRGQEARLRCSPMKGHSHVYWYRQLPEEGLKFMVYLQKENIIDESGMPKERFSAEFPKEGPSILRIQQVVRGDSAAYFCASSRTDRGRTDTQYFGPGTRLTVL.

The chain carries TRBV28 and TRBJ1-2; D uncertain. Germline loops: CDR1 MDHEN, CDR2 SYDVKM. CDR3 length equals 12 residues. V was trimmed by 3 bases and J by 3 bases, leaving 5 bases between them. The CDR3 is CASSFNHYGYTF. CDR3 in DNA: TGTGCCAGCAGTTTTAACCACTATGGCTACACCTTC.

V usage is TRBV4-1 and J usage is TRBJ2-7; weak D call: TRBD2 (6 bases). Looked up from germline, CDR1 is MGHRA and CDR2 is YSYEKL. This CDR3 has 15 amino acids. The V end lost 0 bases, the J end lost 5 bases, and 14 bases lay between the germline ends. In DNA form, the CDR3 reads TGCGCCAGCAGCCAAGAAGGCAGGGAGGAGGACGAGCAGTACTTC. It yields the protein CASSQEGREEDEQYF.

The V and J genes are TRBV4-1 and TRBJ1-5; D gene uncertain. The CDR3 extends over 15 amino acids. The V gene's germline CDR1 is MGHRA and CDR2 YSYEKL. Trimming cost V 6 bases and J 3 bases, with 15 bases left between them. The CDR3 nucleotides are TGCGCCAGCAGACCCGACCGGGTCAACAATCAGCCCCAGCATTTT. This gives the protein CASRPDRVNNQPQHF.

The V call is TRBV7-9, the J call TRBJ2-5; no reliable D call. Germline V gene data show CDR1 as SEHNR and CDR2 as FQNEAQ (reference sequence). The CDR3 has 13 residues. Trimming took off 5 bases at V and 3 bases at J, with 10 bases between the two ends. The CDR3 loop reads CASSSVVEETQYF. CDR3 sequence (DNA): TGTGCCAGCAGCAGCGTGGTGGAAGAGACCCAGTACTTC.